These 5 T cell receptor beta chains were sequenced from one sample in a study of blood T cell repertoires in COVID-19. Clones were sequenced by immunoSEQ multiplex PCR, and TCRdb holds only the in-frame ones, with some missing. Of approximately 73,000 clones listed, about 89% are singletons. Sequencing input: peripheral blood. These receptors were obtained from a woman aged 55-75 years with acute or convalescent COVID-19.

The V and J genes are TRBV27 and TRBJ2-1; the D gene is possibly TRBD2 (6 bases). Per germline, CDR1 MNHEY and CDR2 SMNVEV (reference sequence). Trimming stripped 6 bases from V and 0 bases from J, with 9 bases between. CDR3 length equals 14 residues. CDR3 in amino acids: CASSPGSSYNEQFF. In nucleotides, the CDR3 is TGTGCCAGCAGCCCCGGGAGCTCCTACAATGAGCAGTTCTTC.

This clone was seen more than once but under ten times. The rearrangement links TRBV10-3 to TRBJ1-4, with 7 bases fitting TRBD1. CDR3 length equals 14 residues. Trimming removed 6 bases from V and 10 bases from J; junction bases left unmatched: 11. The germline CDR1 and CDR2 sequences are ENHRY and SYGVKD. The CDR3: CAISPGQSSGKLFF. In DNA, the CDR3 is TGTGCCATCAGCCCGGGACAGAGTTCGGGAAAACTGTTTTTT.

The chain combines TRBV29-1 with TRBJ2-7, with D hard to call. CDR3 length: 11 residues. Per germline, CDR1 SQVTM and CDR2 ANQGSEA. Between the trimmed V and J ends, which lost 7 bases and 1 base, there was a span of 8 bases. The CDR3 spells CSGGESYEQYF. In DNA form, the CDR3 reads TGCAGCGGGGGTGAGTCCTACGAGCAGTACTTC.

This chain connects TRBV7-2 to TRBJ2-1; 9 nucleotides match TRBD2. Germline CDR1 reads SGHTA; CDR2 reads FQGNSA. With V trimmed by 5 bases and J by 9 bases, 8 bases remained unmatched. The CDR3 runs to 14 residues. CDR3 sequence: CASSLSGRVREQFF. In DNA, the CDR3 is TGTGCCAGCAGCCTTAGCGGGAGAGTCCGTGAGCAGTTCTTC. Combining the CDR3 with reference TRBV7-2 and TRBJ2-1 gives the whole variable domain GAGVSQSPSNKVTEKGKDVELRCDPISGHTALYWYRQSLGQGLEFLIYFQGNSAPDKSGLPSDRFSAERTGGSVSTLTIQRTQQEDSAVYLCASSLSGRVREQFFGPGTRLTVL.

CDR3 nucleotides: TGTGCCAGCAGCTTAGCCCTTCGGACTAGCCGCACCGGGGAGCTGTTTTTT. This sequence encodes CASSLALRTSRTGELFF. The chain links TRBV7-9 to TRBJ2-2; 8 bases align to TRBD2. CDR1 and CDR2 (germline): SEHNR, FQNEAQ (reference sequence). This CDR3 has 17 amino acids. Trimming took 0 bases from V and 4 from J; bases not matched to a gene: 7.